These T cell receptor beta chains were read from a single sample in a study of cytomegalovirus exposure and HLA in healthy donors. The assay was immunoSEQ multiplex PCR, and TCRdb's table has in-frame clones only and misses some. Counted here are over 150,000 clones, around 85% occurring once; the ten biggest clones make up about 4.6%. Sequenced input: PBMCs. The receptors shown here come from a man aged 35 to 55 in good health and CMV-seronegative. Each CDR3 is given with its conserved first and last residue. The D gene is left open where the match is weak. Size values are once, few and many counts, or a class for expanded clones, and some rows have none.

size: NA
V: TRBV6-5
D: NA
J: TRBJ1-2
length: 14
DNA: TGTGCCAGCAGTTACGCGGGCCAGCTCAATGGCTACACCTTC
CDR3: CASSYAGQLNGYTF

size: NA
V: TRBV19
D: NA
J: TRBJ1-1
length: 13
DNA: TGTGCCAGTAGCCACACAGGAAACACTGAAGCTTTCTTT
CDR3: CASSHTGNTEAFF

size: once
V: TRBV27
D: TRBD1
J: TRBJ2-7
length: 15
DNA: TGTGCCAGCAGGAGGCAGGGGACAGGTCCCTACGAGCAGTACTTC
CDR3: CASRRQGTGPYEQYF

size: few
V: TRBV7-2
D: NA
J: TRBJ2-3
length: 14
DNA: TGTGCCAGCAGCTTAGGACTAGGGACAGATACGCAGTATTTT
CDR3: CASSLGLGTDTQYF

size: NA
V: TRBV19
D: TRBD1
J: TRBJ2-2
length: 15
DNA: TGTGCCAGTAGTATCTGGCAGGGGGCGCGCGGGGAGCTGTTTTTT
CDR3: CASSIWQGARGELFF

size: few
V: TRBV5-1
D: NA
J: TRBJ2-3
length: 11
DNA: TGCGCCAGCAGCTTTGAGGATACGCAGTATTTT
CDR3: CASSFEDTQYF

size: NA
V: TRBV5-6
D: TRBD1
J: TRBJ1-2
length: 14
DNA: TGTGCCAGCAGCTTGCTCCGGGACAGGGGGGGCTACACCTTC
CDR3: CASSLLRDRGGYTF

size: NA
V: TRBV5-1
D: NA
J: TRBJ2-5
length: 16
DNA: TGCGCCAGCAGCAGAGGGCGGGGGCAAAGGCAAGAGACCCAGTACTTC
CDR3: CASSRGRGQRQETQYF

size: once
V: TRBV6-5
D: TRBD1
J: TRBJ1-2
length: 14
DNA: TGTGCCAGCAGTTACCCTGGACAGGGCGATGGCTACACCTTC
CDR3: CASSYPGQGDGYTF

size: once
V: TRBV14
D: NA
J: TRBJ1-4
length: 13
DNA: TGTGCCAGCAGCCCTCCGGGATTTGAAAAACTGTTTTTT
CDR3: CASSPPGFEKLFF

size: few
V: TRBV6-5
D: TRBD2
J: TRBJ2-1
length: 15
DNA: TGTGCCAGCAGTTACTTTGCGGGGGGGCCCAATGAGCAGTTCTTC
CDR3: CASSYFAGGPNEQFF

size: NA
V: TRBV5-1
D: TRBD2
J: TRBJ2-7
length: 15
DNA: TGCGCCAGCAGCTTGTCGGGGGGGGACTCCTACGAGCAGTACTTC
CDR3: CASSLSGGDSYEQYF

size: NA
V: TRBV6-6
D: NA
J: TRBJ1-1
length: 12
DNA: TGTGCCAGCAGTTCTCGGATCGGGGAAGCTTTCTTT
CDR3: CASSSRIGEAFF

size: NA
V: TRBV5-6
D: NA
J: TRBJ2-3
length: 14
DNA: TGTGCCAGCGACGGCCTCCTTCAGGGTGATACGCAGTATTTT
CDR3: CASDGLLQGDTQYF

size: NA
V: TRBV6-5
D: NA
J: TRBJ2-7
length: 14
DNA: TGTGCCAGCAGTTACTCGACAGAGTTCTACGAGCAGTACTTC
CDR3: CASSYSTEFYEQYF

size: NA
V: TRBV6-5
D: NA
J: TRBJ1-1
length: 14
DNA: TGTGCCAGCAGGTCCAGACAGCTAAACACTGAAGCTTTCTTT
CDR3: CASRSRQLNTEAFF

size: once
V: TRBV18
D: NA
J: TRBJ1-3
length: 15
DNA: TGTGCCAGCTCACCCCGGGTGAGGGCTGGAAACACCATATATTTT
CDR3: CASSPRVRAGNTIYF

size: few
V: TRBV4-1
D: TRBD1
J: TRBJ1-4
length: 15
DNA: TGCGCCAGCAGCCATGGGTCGGCAGGGGGAGAAAAACTGTTTTTT
CDR3: CASSHGSAGGEKLFF

size: NA
V: TRBV11-2
D: TRBD2
J: TRBJ2-3
length: 16
DNA: TGTGCCAGCAGCTTAACCACGGGGGGGCCCCCAGATACGCAGTATTTT
CDR3: CASSLTTGGPPDTQYF

size: NA
V: TRBV15
D: NA
J: TRBJ2-2
length: 14
DNA: TGTGCCACCAGCAGAGACGAGATCCCCGGGGAGCTGTTTTTT
CDR3: CATSRDEIPGELFF

size: NA
V: TRBV4-2
D: TRBD1
J: TRBJ1-4
length: 16
DNA: TGTGCCAGCAGCCAAGACCTAGGACAGGGGCCTGAAAAACTGTTTTTT
CDR3: CASSQDLGQGPEKLFF

size: NA
V: TRBV5-3
D: NA
J: TRBJ1-2
length: 15
DNA: TGTGCCAGCAGCACGCCCGGGACTCCTACGGGAGGCTACACCTTC
CDR3: CASSTPGTPTGGYTF

size: NA
V: TRBV27
D: TRBD1
J: TRBJ2-7
length: 15
DNA: TGTGCCAGCAGCCCCACTGGGACAGGTTCCTACGAGCAGTACTTC
CDR3: CASSPTGTGSYEQYF

size: NA
V: TRBV20-1
D: NA
J: TRBJ1-2
length: 11
DNA: TGCAGTGCCGACAGGCAATCAGGCTACACCTTC
CDR3: CSADRQSGYTF

size: NA
V: TRBV6-5
D: NA
J: TRBJ1-6
length: 16
DNA: TGTGCCAGCAGTTTCCGGACAGTCGCGGATAATTCACCCCTCCACTTT
CDR3: CASSFRTVADNSPLHF

size: NA
V: TRBV30
D: TRBD1
J: TRBJ2-7
length: 13
DNA: TGTGCCTGGAGTGTAGCAGGGGGCTACGAGCAGTACTTC
CDR3: CAWSVAGGYEQYF

size: NA
V: TRBV10-3
D: TRBD1
J: TRBJ2-7
length: 14
DNA: TGTGCCATCAGGCCCGGGACAGGGATCTACGAGCAGTACTTC
CDR3: CAIRPGTGIYEQYF

size: NA
V: TRBV6-1
D: NA
J: TRBJ2-7
length: 14
DNA: TGTGCCAGCAGTGAGGGGCCTGGTAACTACGAGCAGTACTTC
CDR3: CASSEGPGNYEQYF